Listed here are 9 T cell receptor beta chains from one sample, sequenced in a study of T cells in Graves' hyperthyroidism and ophthalmopathy. Amplification of TCR beta CDR3 regions used RNA as the template. Carried out on the TCR CDR3, a first-round RT-PCR used the HTBI primer set. TCRdb independently ran MiXCR on the multiplex PCR reads; one entry per CDR3 protein. The sample records a few hundred thousand distinct CDR3 sequences, around 14% being singletons. Sequenced: blood. All receptors derive from a woman younger than 30 with Graves' hyperthyroidism.

The V gene is TRBV4-1, the J gene TRBJ1-3; 7 bases line up with TRBD1. With V trimmed by 4 bases and J by 2 bases, 5 bases remained unmatched. Germline lookup yields CDR1 MGHRA and CDR2 YSYEKL. This CDR3 has 15 amino acids. CDR3 loop: CASSPGDRAGNTIYF. Here the CDR3 DNA reads TGCGCCAGCAGCCCGGGGGACAGAGCTGGAAACACCATATATTTT.

V is TRBV24-1 and J is TRBJ2-7, with D perhaps given as TRBD1 or TRBD2 (5 bases each). CDR1 and CDR2 (germline): KGHDR, SFDVKD. V was clipped by 5 bases and J by 9 bases, with 16 bases between them. This CDR3 has 13 residues. In DNA form, the CDR3 reads TGTGCCACCAGTGCCGGGGCCCGATCGGGGCAGTACTTC. Translated: CATSAGARSGQYF.

This clonotype appeared a few times. The chain employs TRBV4-2 and TRBJ2-4; D is ambiguous. Germline V gene lookup returns CDR1 LGHNA and CDR2 YNFKEQ. Trimming shortened V by 0 bases and J by 0 bases, and 9 bases separated the two germline ends. The CDR3 totals 16 residues. The CDR3 sequence: CASSQEGRSAKNIQYF. The CDR3 DNA reads as TGTGCCAGCAGCCAAGAAGGCAGATCAGCCAAAAACATTCAGTACTTC.

This rearrangement joins TRBV18 to TRBJ2-7; D not certain. Germline values: CDR1 KGHSH, CDR2 LQKENI. The CDR3 consists of 13 residues. V lost 3 bases, J lost 3 bases, and 9 bases lay in between. The CDR3 coding sequence is TGTGCCAGCTCACCGGAAGGTTTCTACGAGCAGTACTTC. This encodes CASSPEGFYEQYF. Supplemented by reference TRBV18 and TRBJ2-7, the full variable domain reads NAGVMQNPRHLVRRRGQEARLRCSPMKGHSHVYWYRQLPEEGLKFMVYLQKENIIDESGMPKERFSAEFPKEGPSILRIQQVVRGDSAAYFCASSPEGFYEQYFGPGTRLTVT.

This clonotype was seen many times. V and J are TRBV6-1 and TRBJ2-3; 11 bases line up with TRBD2. CDR1 and CDR2 from the germline V gene are MNHNS and SASEGT. The V gene end was trimmed by 2 bases and the J gene end by 2 bases; junction bases not matched to a gene: 9. The CDR3 totals 18 residues. The CDR3 bases are TGTGCCAGCAGTGAACCCCTACTAGCGGGGGCCTTCACAGATACGCAGTATTTT. Protein sequence: CASSEPLLAGAFTDTQYF.

There are a few counts of this clonotype. CDR3 coding DNA: TGCAGTGCTATACTCGGCAGCTCCTACGAGCAGTACTTC. The encoded protein is CSAILGSSYEQYF. The chain uses TRBV20-1 and TRBJ2-7; no clear D gene. Germline V gene data show CDR1 as DFQATT and CDR2 as SNEGSKA (reference sequence). The length of the CDR3 is 13 residues. V lost 4 bases to trimming and J lost 0 bases, with 10 bases between them.

This clonotype appeared many times. The rearrangement joins TRBV6-1 to TRBJ2-2; TRBD1 or TRBD2 may be the D gene (6 bases each). CDR1 is MNHNS, CDR2 SASEGT, per germline. The CDR3 has 15 residues. Trimming left V 6 bases short and J 6 bases short, with 17 bases between. The CDR3 loop reads CASRVTGAGSGELFF. Written as DNA, the CDR3 is TGTGCCAGCAGGGTGACAGGTGCGGGATCCGGGGAGCTGTTTTTT.

This clonotype has ten or more counts. As DNA, the CDR3 is TGTGCCAGCAGCTTTGTTCCTGTCGGTAGGGATACGCAGTATTTT. It encodes CASSFVPVGRDTQYF. This chain connects TRBV28 to TRBJ2-3; no clear D. Germline loops: CDR1 MDHEN, CDR2 SYDVKM. There are 15 residues in the CDR3. The germline V and J ends were trimmed by 6 bases and 6 bases, with 19 bases remaining between them.

This clonotype has at least ten counts. The chain is built from TRBV18 and TRBJ1-5; the match to TRBD1 covers 8 bases. Germline V gene data show CDR1 as KGHSH and CDR2 as LQKENI. With V trimmed by 3 bases and J by 3 bases, 7 bases remained unmatched. The CDR3 covers 16 residues. The CDR3 bases are TGTGCCAGCTCACCTCGAGGACAGGGCTTCAATCAGCCCCAGCATTTT. Protein: CASSPRGQGFNQPQHF. Filled out from reference TRBV18 and TRBJ1-5, the complete variable domain reads NAGVMQNPRHLVRRRGQEARLRCSPMKGHSHVYWYRQLPEEGLKFMVYLQKENIIDESGMPKERFSAEFPKEGPSILRIQQVVRGDSAAYFCASSPRGQGFNQPQHFGDGTRLSIL.